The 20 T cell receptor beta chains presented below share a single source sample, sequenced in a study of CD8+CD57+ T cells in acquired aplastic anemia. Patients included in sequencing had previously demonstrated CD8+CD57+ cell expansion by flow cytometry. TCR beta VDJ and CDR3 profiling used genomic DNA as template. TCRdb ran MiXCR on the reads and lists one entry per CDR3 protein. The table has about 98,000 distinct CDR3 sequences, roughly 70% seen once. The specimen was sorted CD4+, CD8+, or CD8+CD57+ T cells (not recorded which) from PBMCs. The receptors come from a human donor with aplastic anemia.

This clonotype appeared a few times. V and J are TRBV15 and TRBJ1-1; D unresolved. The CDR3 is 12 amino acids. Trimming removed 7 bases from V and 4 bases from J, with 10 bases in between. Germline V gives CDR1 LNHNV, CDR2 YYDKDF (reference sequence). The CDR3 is CATTLIGTEAFF. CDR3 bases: TGTGCCACCACCCTAATTGGCACTGAAGCTTTCTTT. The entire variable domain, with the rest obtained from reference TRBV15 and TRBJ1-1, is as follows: DAMVIQNPRYQVTQFGKPVTLSCSQTLNHNVMYWYQQKSSQAPKLLFHYYDKDFNNEADTPDNFQSRRPNTSFCFLDIRSPGLGDTAMYLCATTLIGTEAFFGQGTRLTVV.

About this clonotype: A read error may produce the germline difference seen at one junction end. CDR3 protein: CASGETGGGVDEQFF. The CDR3 bases are TGTGCCAGCGGTGAAACCGGGGGGGGAGTCGATGAGCAGTTCTTC. The chain links TRBV25-1 to TRBJ2-1, with TRBD2 identical over 8 bases. The CDR3 is made up of 15 amino acids. Germline V gene lookup returns CDR1 MGHDK and CDR2 SYGVNS.

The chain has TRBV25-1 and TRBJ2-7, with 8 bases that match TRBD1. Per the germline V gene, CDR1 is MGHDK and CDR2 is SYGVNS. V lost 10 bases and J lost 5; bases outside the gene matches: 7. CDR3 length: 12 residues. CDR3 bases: TGTGCCATCGGGACAGGCGGGGACGAGCAGTACTTC. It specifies CAIGTGGDEQYF.

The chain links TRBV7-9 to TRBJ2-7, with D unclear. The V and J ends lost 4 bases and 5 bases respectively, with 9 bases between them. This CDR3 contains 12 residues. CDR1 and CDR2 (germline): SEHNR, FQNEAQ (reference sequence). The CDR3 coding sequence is TGTGCCAGCAGCTCCCCCCGGGACGAGCAGTACTTC. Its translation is CASSSPRDEQYF.

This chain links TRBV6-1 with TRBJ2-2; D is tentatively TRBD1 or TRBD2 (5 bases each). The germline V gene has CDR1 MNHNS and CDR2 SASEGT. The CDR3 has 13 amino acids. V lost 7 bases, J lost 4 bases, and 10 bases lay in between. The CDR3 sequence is CASTEGRTGELFF. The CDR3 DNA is TGTGCCAGCACTGAGGGGCGCACCGGGGAGCTGTTTTTT.

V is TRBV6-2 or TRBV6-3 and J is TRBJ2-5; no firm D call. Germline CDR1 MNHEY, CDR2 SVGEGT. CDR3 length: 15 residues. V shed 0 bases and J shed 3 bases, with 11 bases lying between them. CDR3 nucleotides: TGTGCCAGCAGTTACTCCCCGCGAAGCAAAGAGACCCAGTACTTC. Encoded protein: CASSYSPRSKETQYF.

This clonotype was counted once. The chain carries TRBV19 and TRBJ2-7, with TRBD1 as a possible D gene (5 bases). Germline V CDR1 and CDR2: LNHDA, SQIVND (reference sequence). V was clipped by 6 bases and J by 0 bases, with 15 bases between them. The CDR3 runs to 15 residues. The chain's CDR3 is CASRGWGLSSYEQYF. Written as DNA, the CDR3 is TGTGCCAGTAGGGGCTGGGGCCTGAGCTCCTACGAGCAGTACTTC.

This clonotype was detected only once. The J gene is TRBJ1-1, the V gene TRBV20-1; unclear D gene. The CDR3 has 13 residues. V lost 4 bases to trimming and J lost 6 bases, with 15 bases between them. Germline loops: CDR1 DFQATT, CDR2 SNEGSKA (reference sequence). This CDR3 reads CSAILGNRAEAFF. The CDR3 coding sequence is TGCAGTGCTATCTTGGGGAACCGCGCTGAAGCTTTCTTT.

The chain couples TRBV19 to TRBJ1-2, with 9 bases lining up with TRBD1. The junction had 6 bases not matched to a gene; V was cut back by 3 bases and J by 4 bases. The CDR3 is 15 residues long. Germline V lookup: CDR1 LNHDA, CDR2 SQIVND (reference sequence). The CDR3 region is CASSIGTGGFYGYTF. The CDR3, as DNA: TGTGCCAGTAGTATTGGAACAGGGGGCTTCTATGGCTACACCTTC.

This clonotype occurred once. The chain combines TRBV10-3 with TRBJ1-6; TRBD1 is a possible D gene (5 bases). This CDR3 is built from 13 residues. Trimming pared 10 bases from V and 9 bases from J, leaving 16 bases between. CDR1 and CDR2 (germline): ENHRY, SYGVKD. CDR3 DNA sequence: TGTGCCAGCAGGGTGATCTTGGCTTCACCCCTCCACTTT. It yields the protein CASRVILASPLHF.

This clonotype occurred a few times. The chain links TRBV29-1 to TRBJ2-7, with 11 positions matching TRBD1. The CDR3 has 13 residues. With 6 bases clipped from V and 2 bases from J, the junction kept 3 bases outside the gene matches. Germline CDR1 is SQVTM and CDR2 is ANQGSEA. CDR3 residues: CSVPGQGAYEQYF. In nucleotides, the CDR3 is TGCAGCGTCCCGGGACAGGGGGCCTACGAGCAGTACTTC.

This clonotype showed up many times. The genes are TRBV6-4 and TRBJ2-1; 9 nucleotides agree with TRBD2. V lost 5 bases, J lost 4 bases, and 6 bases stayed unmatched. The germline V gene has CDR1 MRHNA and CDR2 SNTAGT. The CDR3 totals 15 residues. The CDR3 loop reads CASSSGGGEYNEQFF. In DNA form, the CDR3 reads TGTGCCAGCAGTAGTGGCGGGGGGGAATACAATGAGCAGTTCTTC.

CDR3 region: CASSLGRANYGYTF. The CDR3 nucleotides read TGTGCCAGCAGCTTGGGCAGAGCTAACTATGGCTACACCTTC. The V and J genes are TRBV2 and TRBJ1-2; D remains ambiguous. The V gene lost 6 bases and the J gene lost 0 bases, with 11 bases spanning the gap. Looked up from germline, CDR1 is SNHLY and CDR2 is FYNNEI. The CDR3 sequence is 14 residues long. Drawing the rest from reference TRBV2 and TRBJ1-2, the complete variable domain is EPEVTQTPSHQVTQMGQEVILRCVPISNHLYFYWYRQILGQKVEFLVSFYNNEISEKSEIFDDQFSVERPDGSNFTLKIRSTKLEDSAMYFCASSLGRANYGYTFGSGTRLTVV.

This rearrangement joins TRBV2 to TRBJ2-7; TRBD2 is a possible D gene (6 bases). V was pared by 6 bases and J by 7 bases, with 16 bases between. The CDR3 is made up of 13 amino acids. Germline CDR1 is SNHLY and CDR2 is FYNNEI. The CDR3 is CASRVEGPREQYF. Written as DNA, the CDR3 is TGTGCCAGCAGGGTGGAGGGCCCAAGAGAGCAGTACTTC.

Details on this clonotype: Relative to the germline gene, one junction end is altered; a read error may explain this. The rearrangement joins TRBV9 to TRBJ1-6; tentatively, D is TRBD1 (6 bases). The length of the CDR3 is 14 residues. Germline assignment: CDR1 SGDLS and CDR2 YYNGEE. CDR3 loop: CASSVGTYNSPLHF. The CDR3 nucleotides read TGTGCCAGCAGCGTGGGGACATATAATTCACCGCTCCACTTT.

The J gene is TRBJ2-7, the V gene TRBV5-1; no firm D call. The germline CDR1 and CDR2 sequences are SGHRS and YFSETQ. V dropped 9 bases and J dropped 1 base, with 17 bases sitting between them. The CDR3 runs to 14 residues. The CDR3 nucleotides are TGCGCCACCTCGTCCAGGACGCGATCCTACGAGCAGTACTTC. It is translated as CATSSRTRSYEQYF.

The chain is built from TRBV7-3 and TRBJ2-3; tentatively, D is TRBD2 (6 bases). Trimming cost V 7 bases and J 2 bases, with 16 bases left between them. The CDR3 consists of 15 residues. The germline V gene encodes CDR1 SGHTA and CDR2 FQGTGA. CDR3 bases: TGTGCCAGCAACTTCGCGGGACTGGTCACAGATACGCAGTATTTT. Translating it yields CASNFAGLVTDTQYF.

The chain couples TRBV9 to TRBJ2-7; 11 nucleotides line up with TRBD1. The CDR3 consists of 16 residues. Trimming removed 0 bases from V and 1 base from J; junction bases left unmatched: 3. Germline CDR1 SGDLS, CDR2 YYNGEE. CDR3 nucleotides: TGTGCCAGCAGCGTAGGGGACAGGGGGTCTTCCTACGAGCAGTACTTC. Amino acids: CASSVGDRGSSYEQYF.

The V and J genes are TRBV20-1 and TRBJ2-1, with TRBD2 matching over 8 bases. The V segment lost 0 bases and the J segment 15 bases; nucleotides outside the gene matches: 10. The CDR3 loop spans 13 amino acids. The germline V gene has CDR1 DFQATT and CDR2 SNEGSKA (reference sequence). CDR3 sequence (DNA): TGCAGTGCTAGAGATCCAACGGGAGGGAGTCTGTTCTTC. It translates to CSARDPTGGSLFF.

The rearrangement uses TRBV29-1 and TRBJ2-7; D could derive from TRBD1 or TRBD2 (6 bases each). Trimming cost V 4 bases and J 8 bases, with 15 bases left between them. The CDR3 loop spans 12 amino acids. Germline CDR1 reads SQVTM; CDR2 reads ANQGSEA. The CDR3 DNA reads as TGCAGCGTTGGGCGGGACACCGTTCAGCAGTACTTC. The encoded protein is CSVGRDTVQQYF.